Below are 11 T cell receptor beta chains sequenced from a single sample in a study of shared T cell receptors in the human thymus. Some clones are missing from TCRdb's copy, which holds only in-frame ones; the method was immunoSEQ multiplex PCR. The sample contains 700,000 or so clones, approximately 85% of which appear only once. The same sample was also studied in work on human thymus T cells.

What was sequenced was thymocytes. The source is a girl under three years old with a congenital heart defect.

This chain uses TRBV7-2 with TRBJ2-3; 14 nucleotides agree with TRBD2. V dropped 3 bases and J dropped 5; count of bases not matched to a gene: 7. The length of the CDR3 is 17 residues. Per germline, CDR1 SGHTA and CDR2 FQGNSA. The CDR3 here is CASSFTRLAGGVDTQYF. The CDR3 bases are TGTGCCAGCAGCTTTACACGACTAGCGGGGGGGGTAGATACGCAGTATTTT. The whole variable domain, remainder taken from reference TRBV7-2 and TRBJ2-3, is GAGVSQSPSNKVTEKGKDVELRCDPISGHTALYWYRQSLGQGLEFLIYFQGNSAPDKSGLPSDRFSAERTGGSVSTLTIQRTQQEDSAVYLCASSFTRLAGGVDTQYFGPGTRLTVL.

The genes are TRBV9 and TRBJ1-2, with TRBD1 identical over 8 bases. CDR1 is SGDLS and CDR2 is YYNGEE in the germline V gene. Trimming at V came to 0 bases and at J to 4 bases, leaving 11 bases not matched to a gene. There are 17 residues in the CDR3. CDR3 residues: CASSVEDRAESFYGYTF. The CDR3 bases are TGTGCCAGCAGCGTAGAGGACAGGGCCGAATCCTTCTATGGCTACACCTTC.

This chain links TRBV6-6 with TRBJ1-5; 9 bases map to TRBD1. This CDR3 has 16 residues. Germline V gene lookup returns CDR1 MNHNY and CDR2 SVGAGI (reference sequence). Trimming removed 2 bases from V and 3 bases from J; junction bases left unmatched: 5. The CDR3 here is CASSYGDRVINQPQHF. The CDR3 bases are TGTGCCAGCAGTTACGGGGACAGGGTGATCAATCAGCCCCAGCATTTT.

The chain carries TRBV5-1 and TRBJ1-2, with D perhaps TRBD1 (5 bases). V lost 4 bases to trimming and J lost 1 base, with 11 bases between them. The CDR3 loop spans 14 amino acids. Germline V lookup: CDR1 SGHRS, CDR2 YFSETQ. CDR3 nucleotide sequence: TGCGCCAGCAGCAAACGGAGGGGTAACTATGGCTACACCTTC. Protein sequence: CASSKRRGNYGYTF. The variable domain in full, completed from reference TRBV5-1 and TRBJ1-2, reads KAGVTQTPRYLIKTRGQQVTLSCSPISGHRSVSWYQQTPGQGLQFLFEYFSETQRNKGNFPGRFSGRQFSNSRSEMNVSTLELGDSALYLCASSKRRGNYGYTFGSGTRLTVV.

The chain recombines TRBV5-1 with TRBJ1-2, with 8 bases lining up with TRBD1. The CDR3 has 16 residues. CDR1 and CDR2 (germline): SGHRS, YFSETQ. V trimming: 5 bases; J trimming: 2 bases; junction bases outside the gene matches: 11. DNA for the CDR3: TGCGCCAGCAGTCCCTCCGGGACAGGAGACAACTATGGCTACACCTTC. Translating gives CASSPSGTGDNYGYTF.

This rearrangement joins TRBV25-1 to TRBJ1-4; D may be TRBD1 (6 bases). Trimming took 5 bases from V and 5 from J, leaving 21 bases between them. Germline V gene lookup returns CDR1 MGHDK and CDR2 SYGVNS. The CDR3 is 17 residues long. The CDR3 sequence is CASSPPKRTDRNEKLFF. Here the CDR3 DNA reads TGTGCCAGCAGTCCTCCCAAAAGGACAGACCGGAATGAAAAACTGTTTTTT.

The chain recombines TRBV9 with TRBJ2-3; 8 positions agree with TRBD2. There are 14 residues in the CDR3. Germline CDR1 SGDLS, CDR2 YYNGEE. After removal of 3 bases from V and 0 bases from J, the junction contained 0 bases not matched to a gene. For the CDR3, the DNA is TGTGCCAGCAGCGAGCGGGGGAGCACAGATACGCAGTATTTT. Translation gives CASSERGSTDTQYF.

CDR3 nucleotide sequence: TGTGCCAGCAGTTTCCTACAGGGTCCTGGTTCCCGTGAGCAGTTCTTC. Amino acid sequence: CASSFLQGPGSREQFF. V gene TRBV6-5 combines with J gene TRBJ2-1, with D perhaps matching TRBD1 (6 bases). This CDR3 spans 16 amino acids. CDR1 MNHEY and CDR2 SVGAGI come from the germline V gene. The germline V and J ends were trimmed by 4 bases and 9 bases, with 22 bases remaining between them.

The chain recombines TRBV5-4 with TRBJ1-1, with 7 bases identical to TRBD1. The germline V gene has CDR1 SGHNT and CDR2 YYREEE (reference sequence). The CDR3 length is 15 residues. V was pared by 1 base and J by 1 base, with 4 bases of the junction left unmatched. This CDR3 is CASSLPGQKNTEAFF. CDR3 nucleotide sequence: TGTGCCAGCAGCTTGCCGGGACAGAAGAACACTGAAGCTTTCTTT.

The V gene is TRBV7-8, the J gene TRBJ1-6, with D hard to call. CDR3 length: 17 residues. Trimming stripped 5 bases from V and 0 bases from J, with 14 bases between. Germline V CDR1 and CDR2: SGHVS, FQNEAQ. CDR3 DNA sequence: TGTGCCAGCAGCCCTGGTGGCCGGAGCTCCTATAATTCACCCCTCCACTTT. Encoded protein: CASSPGGRSSYNSPLHF.

The chain carries TRBV10-3 and TRBJ1-1, with TRBD1 as a possible D gene (6 bases). The CDR3 runs to 15 residues. V was trimmed by 2 bases and J by 1 base, leaving 11 bases between them. Germline V gene data show CDR1 as ENHRY and CDR2 as SYGVKD. CDR3 sequence: CAISERTERNTEAFF. The CDR3 nucleotides read TGTGCCATCAGTGAGCGGACAGAGAGGAACACTGAAGCTTTCTTT.